The 10 T cell receptor beta chains in this list originate from one sample, sequenced in a study of T cells in Graves' hyperthyroidism and ophthalmopathy. Amplified TCR beta CDR3 regions came from RNA transcripts. The HTBI set primed first-round TCR CDR3 RT-PCR. MiXCR, run by TCRdb on the multiplex PCR reads, gives a single entry per CDR3 protein. Of over 350,000 distinct CDR3 sequences in the sample, around a sixth are singletons; the top ten hold about 38%. Specimen: blood. These receptors all stem from a man aged 18 to 30 with Graves' ophthalmopathy.

In its sample, this clonotype was seen many times. This chain uses TRBV28 with TRBJ2-3; tentative D call: TRBD1 (6 bases). Trimming removed 3 bases from V and 5 bases from J, with 9 bases in between. CDR3 length equals 13 residues. Per the germline V gene, CDR1 is MDHEN and CDR2 is SYDVKM. The CDR3 region has the DNA TGTGCCAGCAGTTTTGGGGGCGTAGATACGCAGTATTTT. Protein sequence: CASSFGGVDTQYF.

This clonotype was detected only a few times. This chain uses TRBV7-3 with TRBJ2-2; 14 bases are shared with TRBD2. The CDR3 covers 20 residues. Germline assignment: CDR1 SGHTA and CDR2 FQGTGA. V gave up 5 bases and J gave up 4 bases; unmatched junction bases: 15. CDR3 in amino acids: CASSPTPGLAGVHSTGELFF. Here the CDR3 DNA reads TGTGCCAGCAGCCCAACCCCGGGACTAGCGGGGGTCCACTCCACCGGGGAGCTGTTTTTT. The whole variable domain, filled in from reference TRBV7-3 and TRBJ2-2, reads GAGVSQTPSNKVTEKGKYVELRCDPISGHTALYWYRQSLGQGPEFLIYFQGTGAADDSGLPNDRFFAVRPEGSVSTLKIQRTERGDSAVYLCASSPTPGLAGVHSTGELFFGEGSRLTVL.

This rearrangement joins TRBV4-2 to TRBJ1-3; D remains unclear. The CDR3 loop spans 17 amino acids. The germline V and J ends were trimmed by 0 bases and 4 bases, with 16 bases remaining between them. CDR1 is LGHNA, CDR2 YNFKEQ, per germline. The CDR3 coding sequence is TGTGCCAGCAGCCAAGAGAGGCGAGGATTGGCCGGAAACACCATATATTTT. It codes for CASSQERRGLAGNTIYF.

The genes are TRBV7-9 and TRBJ1-1; D is undetermined. Trimming stripped 7 bases from V and 6 bases from J, with 15 bases between. The germline CDR1 and CDR2 sequences are SEHNR and FQNEAQ (reference sequence). The CDR3 is made up of 13 amino acids. CDR3 nucleotides: TGTGCCAGCAACCTCTCGGGGAGATCTGAAGCTTTCTTT. Translated: CASNLSGRSEAFF.

The table lists this clonotype with many counts. This chain links TRBV3-1 with TRBJ2-3; D call uncertain. The CDR3 is made up of 15 amino acids. Trimming left V 1 base short and J 6 bases short, with 14 bases between. Germline CDR1 reads LGHDT; CDR2 reads YNNKEL (reference sequence). For the CDR3, the DNA is TGTGCCAGCAGCCAAGTCGGCGGACCGCGCGATACGCAGTATTTT. Encoded protein: CASSQVGGPRDTQYF.

J is TRBJ2-2 and V is TRBV6-5, with a tentative D call TRBD2 (5 bases). The germline CDR1 and CDR2 sequences are MNHEY and SVGAGI. The CDR3 sequence is 13 residues long. The V gene lost 2 bases and the J gene lost 6 bases, with 7 bases spanning the gap. The CDR3 reads CASSYRLPGELFF. CDR3 bases: TGTGCCAGCAGTTACCGACTACCCGGGGAGCTGTTTTTT.

Only a few counts were recorded for this clonotype. This clone may be a read error of a much larger clone one base away. This sequence joins TRBV3-1 and TRBJ1-1; D may be TRBD1 (5 bases). The V gene's germline CDR1 is LGHDT and CDR2 YNNKEL (reference sequence). This CDR3 comprises 15 residues. V was shortened by 3 bases and J by 3 bases, with 14 bases between the two germline ends. The CDR3 region has the DNA TGTGCCAGCAGCCACCCGGCAGGGCGAGACACTGAAGCTTTCTTT. Amino acid sequence: CASSHPAGRDTEAFF.

The chain uses TRBV28 and TRBJ2-5; 10 positions agree with TRBD2. Trimming cost V 9 bases and J 4 bases; bases outside gene matches: 11. CDR3 size: 15 residues. Germline CDR1 MDHEN, CDR2 SYDVKM. In nucleotides, the CDR3 is TGTGCCAGTTCGAGCGGGGGGGCCGGCGTAGAGACCCAGTACTTC. Amino acids: CASSSGGAGVETQYF.

In this sample, this clonotype turned up many times. In nucleotides, the CDR3 is TGTGCCAGCAGCCCCGGGACTACCGACAATGAGCAGTTCTTC. As protein: CASSPGTTDNEQFF. The rearrangement uses TRBV2 and TRBJ2-1; 7 bases align to TRBD2. The trim removed 6 bases at V and 5 bases at J, leaving 7 bases unmatched. The CDR3 has 14 residues. Germline CDR1 SNHLY, CDR2 FYNNEI.

The genes are TRBV30 and TRBJ2-7; 12 bases line up with TRBD2. This CDR3 has 13 residues. Germline V gene data show CDR1 as GTSNPN and CDR2 as SVGIG (reference sequence). The J segment lost 2 bases and the V segment lost 5 bases, leaving 1 base of the junction unmatched. For the CDR3, the DNA is TGTGCCTGGGGACTAGCGGGGACCTACGAGCAGTACTTC. Its translation: CAWGLAGTYEQYF.